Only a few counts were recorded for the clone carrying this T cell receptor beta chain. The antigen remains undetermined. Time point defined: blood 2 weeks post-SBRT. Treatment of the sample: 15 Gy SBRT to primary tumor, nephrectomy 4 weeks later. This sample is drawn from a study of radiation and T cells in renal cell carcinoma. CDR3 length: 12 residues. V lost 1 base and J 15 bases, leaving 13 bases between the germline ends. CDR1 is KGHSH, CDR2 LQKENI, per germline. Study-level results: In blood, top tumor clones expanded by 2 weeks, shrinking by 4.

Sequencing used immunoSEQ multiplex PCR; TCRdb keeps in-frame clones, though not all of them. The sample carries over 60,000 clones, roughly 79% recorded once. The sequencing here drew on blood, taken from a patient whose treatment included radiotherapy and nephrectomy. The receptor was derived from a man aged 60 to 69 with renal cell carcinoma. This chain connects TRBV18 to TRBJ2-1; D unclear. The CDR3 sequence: CASSPLGSSLFF. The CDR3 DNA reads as TGTGCCAGCTCACCACTGGGGTCTTCTTTGTTCTTC.